Reported below is one T cell receptor (beta chain). This record belongs to a study of T cell responses to AZD1222 COVID-19 vaccine. TCRdb's table, derived via immunoSEQ multiplex PCR, lists solely in-frame clones and lacks some. The sample records about 140,000 clones, 90% to 95% being singletons. V lost 2 bases and J lost 1, with 9 bases in between. Per germline, CDR1 MNHEY and CDR2 SVGAGI. The CDR3 sequence is 16 residues long. This rearrangement joins TRBV6-5 to TRBJ2-6; no reliable D call. The receptor comes from an adult who had recovered from COVID-19. The input for sequencing was peripheral blood, taken after recovery from COVID-19. DNA of the CDR3: TGTGCCAGCAGTTACGACGGACCATCTGGGGCCAACGTCCTGACTTTC. The encoded protein is CASSYDGPSGANVLTF.